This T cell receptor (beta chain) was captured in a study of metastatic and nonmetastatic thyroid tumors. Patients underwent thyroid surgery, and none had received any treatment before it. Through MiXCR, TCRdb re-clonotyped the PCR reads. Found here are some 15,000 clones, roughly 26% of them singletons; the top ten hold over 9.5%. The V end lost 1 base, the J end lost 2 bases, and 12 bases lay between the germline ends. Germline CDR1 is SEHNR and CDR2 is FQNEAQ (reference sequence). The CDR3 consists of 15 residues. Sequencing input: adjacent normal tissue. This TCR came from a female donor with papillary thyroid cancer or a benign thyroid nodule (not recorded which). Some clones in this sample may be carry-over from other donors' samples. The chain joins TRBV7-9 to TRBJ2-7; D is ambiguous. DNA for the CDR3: TGTGCCAGCAGCTTAGGGTCGAGGCTGACCTACGAGCAGTACTTC. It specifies CASSLGSRLTYEQYF.